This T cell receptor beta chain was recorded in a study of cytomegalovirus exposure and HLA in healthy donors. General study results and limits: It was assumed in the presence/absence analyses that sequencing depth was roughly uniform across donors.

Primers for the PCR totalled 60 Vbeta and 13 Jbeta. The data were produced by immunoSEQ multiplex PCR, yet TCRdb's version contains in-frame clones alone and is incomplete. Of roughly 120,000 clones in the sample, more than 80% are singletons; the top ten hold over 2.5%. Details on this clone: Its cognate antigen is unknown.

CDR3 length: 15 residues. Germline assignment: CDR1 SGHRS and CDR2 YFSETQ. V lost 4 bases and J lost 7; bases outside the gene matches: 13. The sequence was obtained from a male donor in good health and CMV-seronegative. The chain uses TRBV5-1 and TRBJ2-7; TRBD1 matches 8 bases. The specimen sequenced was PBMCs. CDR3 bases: TGCGCCAGCAGCCTCCGGGACAGGCATTGGGAGGAGCAGTACTTC. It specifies CASSLRDRHWEEQYF.